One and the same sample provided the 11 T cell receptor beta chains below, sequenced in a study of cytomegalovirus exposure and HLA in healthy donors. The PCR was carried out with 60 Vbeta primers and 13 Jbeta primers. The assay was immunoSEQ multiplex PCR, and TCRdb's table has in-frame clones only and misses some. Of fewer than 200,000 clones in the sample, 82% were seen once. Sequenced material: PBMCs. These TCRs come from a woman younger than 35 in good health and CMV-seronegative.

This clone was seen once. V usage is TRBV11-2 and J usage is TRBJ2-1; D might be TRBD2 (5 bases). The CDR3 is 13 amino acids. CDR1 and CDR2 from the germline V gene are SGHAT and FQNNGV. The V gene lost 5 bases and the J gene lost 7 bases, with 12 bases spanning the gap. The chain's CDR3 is CASSRPPGNEQFF. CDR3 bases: TGTGCCAGCAGCCGACCACCGGGGAATGAGCAGTTCTTC.

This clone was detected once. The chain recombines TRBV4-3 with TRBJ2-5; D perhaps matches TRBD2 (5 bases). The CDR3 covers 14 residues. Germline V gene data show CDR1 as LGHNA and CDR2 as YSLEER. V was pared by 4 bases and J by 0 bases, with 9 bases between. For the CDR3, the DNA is TGCGCCAGCAGCCGAGGCGGGTACCAAGAGACCCAGTACTTC. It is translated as CASSRGGYQETQYF.

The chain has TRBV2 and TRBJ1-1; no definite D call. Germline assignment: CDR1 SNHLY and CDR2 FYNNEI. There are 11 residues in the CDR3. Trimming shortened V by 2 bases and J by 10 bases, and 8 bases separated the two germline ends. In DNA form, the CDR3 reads TGTGCCAGCAGTGAATGGGCTACAGCTTTCTTT. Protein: CASSEWATAFF.

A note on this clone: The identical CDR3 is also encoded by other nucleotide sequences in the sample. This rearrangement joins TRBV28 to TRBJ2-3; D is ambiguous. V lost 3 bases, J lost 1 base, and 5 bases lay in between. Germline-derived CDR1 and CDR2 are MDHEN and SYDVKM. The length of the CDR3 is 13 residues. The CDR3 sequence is CASSLQGTDTQYF. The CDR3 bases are TGTGCCAGCAGTTTGCAGGGCACAGATACGCAGTATTTT.

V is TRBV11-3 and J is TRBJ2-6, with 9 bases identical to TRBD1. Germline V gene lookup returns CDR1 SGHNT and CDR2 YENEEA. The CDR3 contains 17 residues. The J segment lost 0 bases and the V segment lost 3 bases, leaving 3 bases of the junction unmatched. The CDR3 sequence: CASSFGGQGSGANVLTF. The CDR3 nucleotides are TGTGCCAGCAGCTTTGGGGGACAGGGCTCTGGGGCCAACGTCCTGACTTTC.

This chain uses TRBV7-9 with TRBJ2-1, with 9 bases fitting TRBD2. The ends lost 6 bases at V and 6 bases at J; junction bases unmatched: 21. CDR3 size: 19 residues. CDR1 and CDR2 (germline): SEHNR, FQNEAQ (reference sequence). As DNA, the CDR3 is TGTGCCAGCAGGCCGAAGCGACTAGCGGAGGACCCCCACCTCAATGAGCAGTTCTTC. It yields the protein CASRPKRLAEDPHLNEQFF.

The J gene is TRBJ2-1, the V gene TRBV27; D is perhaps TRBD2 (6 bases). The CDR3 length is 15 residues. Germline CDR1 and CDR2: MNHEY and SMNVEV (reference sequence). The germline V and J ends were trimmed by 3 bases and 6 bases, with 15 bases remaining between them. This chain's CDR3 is CASSFVVTGVNEQFF. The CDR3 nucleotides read TGTGCCAGCAGTTTCGTGGTTACGGGAGTCAATGAGCAGTTCTTC.

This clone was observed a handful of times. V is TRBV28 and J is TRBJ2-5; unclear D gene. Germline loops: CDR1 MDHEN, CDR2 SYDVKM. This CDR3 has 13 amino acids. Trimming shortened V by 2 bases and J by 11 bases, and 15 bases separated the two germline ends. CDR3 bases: TGTGCCAGCAGTTTAGAGTTTAGGAGAGAGCAGTACTTC. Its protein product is CASSLEFRREQYF.

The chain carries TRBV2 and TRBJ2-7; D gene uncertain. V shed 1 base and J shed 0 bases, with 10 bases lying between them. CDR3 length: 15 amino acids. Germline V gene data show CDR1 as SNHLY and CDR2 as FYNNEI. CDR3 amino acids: CASSEDEESSYEQYV. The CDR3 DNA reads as TGTGCCAGCAGTGAAGACGAGGAGAGCTCCTACGAGCAGTACGTC.

The chain's CDR3 is CASSRLTTVVSGQYF. For the CDR3, the DNA is TGTGCCAGCAGCCGCCTTACGACAGTCGTTTCCGGGCAGTACTTC. The gene calls are TRBV28 and TRBJ2-7; the D gene is possibly TRBD1 (5 bases). The germline V gene encodes CDR1 MDHEN and CDR2 SYDVKM. Trimming shortened V by 6 bases and J by 9 bases, and 24 bases separated the two germline ends. The CDR3 length is 15 residues. Together with reference TRBV28 and TRBJ2-7, the CDR3 gives the full variable domain: DVKVTQSSRYLVKRTGEKVFLECVQDMDHENMFWYRQDPGLGLRLIYFSYDVKMKEKGDIPEGYSVSREKKERFSLILESASTNQTSMYLCASSRLTTVVSGQYFGPGTRLTVT.

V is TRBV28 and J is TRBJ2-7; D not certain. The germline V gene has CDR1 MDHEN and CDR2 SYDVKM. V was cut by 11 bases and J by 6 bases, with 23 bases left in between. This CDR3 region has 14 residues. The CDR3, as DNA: TGTGCCTTGGGCCCCATTCAAACGGTAGGCGAGCAGTACTTC. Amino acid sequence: CALGPIQTVGEQYF.